This record covers a single TCR beta chain. Its specificity is unknown. After constant-region reverse-primer amplification, full-length variable regions underwent semi-nested PCR with Nested Universal Primer A. TCRdb re-called the 5' RACE reads through MiXCR, storing one row per CDR3 protein. The data show 7,000 to 9,500 distinct CDR3 sequences, over 35% seen once. Broader study findings: Tumor Treg TCRs overlapped most with tumor naive CD4+ cells. The larger-cohort validation was restricted to a single TCR beta V-J rearrangement rather than whole repertoires. The TCR gene usage of tumor memory CD4+ T cells clustered together with blood and lymph node memory CD4+ cells and with lymph node naive CD4+ cells.

Cells sorted as Tregs were CD4+, CD25+ and CD127-/low. The V segment lost 2 bases and the J segment 5 bases; nucleotides outside the gene matches: 4. The CDR3 is 14 residues long. Germline values: CDR1 SGHRS, CDR2 YFSETQ. The chain carries TRBV5-1 and TRBJ2-1; 7 nucleotides agree with TRBD1. This TCR derives from a female donor with breast cancer. Specimen: Tregs sorted from a lymph node. CDR3 sequence reads: CASSFWDRHNEQFF. CDR3 DNA: TGCGCCAGCAGCTTTTGGGACAGACACAATGAGCAGTTCTTC.